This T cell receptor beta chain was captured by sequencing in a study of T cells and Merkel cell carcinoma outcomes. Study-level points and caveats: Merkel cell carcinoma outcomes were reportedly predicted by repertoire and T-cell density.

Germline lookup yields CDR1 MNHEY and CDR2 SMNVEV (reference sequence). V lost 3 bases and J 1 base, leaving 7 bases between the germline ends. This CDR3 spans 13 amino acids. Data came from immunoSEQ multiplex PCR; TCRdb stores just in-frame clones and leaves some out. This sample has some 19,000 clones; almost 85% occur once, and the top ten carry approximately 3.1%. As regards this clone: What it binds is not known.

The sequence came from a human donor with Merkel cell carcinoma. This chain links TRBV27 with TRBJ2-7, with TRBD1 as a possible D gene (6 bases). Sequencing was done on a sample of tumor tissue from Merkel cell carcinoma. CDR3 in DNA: TGTGCCAGCAGTTTGCAGGGGTCCTACGAGCAGTACTTC. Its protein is CASSLQGSYEQYF.